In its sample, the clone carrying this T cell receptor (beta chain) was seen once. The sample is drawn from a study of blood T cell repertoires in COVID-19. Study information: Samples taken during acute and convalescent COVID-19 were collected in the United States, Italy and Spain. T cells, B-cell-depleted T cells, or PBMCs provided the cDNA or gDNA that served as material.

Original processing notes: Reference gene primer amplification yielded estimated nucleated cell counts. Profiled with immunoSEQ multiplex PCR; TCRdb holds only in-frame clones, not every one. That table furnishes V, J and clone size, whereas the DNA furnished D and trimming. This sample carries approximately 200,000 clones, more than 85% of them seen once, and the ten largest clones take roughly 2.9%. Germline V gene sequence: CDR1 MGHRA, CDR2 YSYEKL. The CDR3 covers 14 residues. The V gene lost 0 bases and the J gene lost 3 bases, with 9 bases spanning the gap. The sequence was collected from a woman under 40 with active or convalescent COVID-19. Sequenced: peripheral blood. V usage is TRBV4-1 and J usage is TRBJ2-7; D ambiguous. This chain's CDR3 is CASSQEPNLYEQYF. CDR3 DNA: TGCGCCAGCAGCCAAGAGCCTAACCTCTACGAGCAGTACTTC.